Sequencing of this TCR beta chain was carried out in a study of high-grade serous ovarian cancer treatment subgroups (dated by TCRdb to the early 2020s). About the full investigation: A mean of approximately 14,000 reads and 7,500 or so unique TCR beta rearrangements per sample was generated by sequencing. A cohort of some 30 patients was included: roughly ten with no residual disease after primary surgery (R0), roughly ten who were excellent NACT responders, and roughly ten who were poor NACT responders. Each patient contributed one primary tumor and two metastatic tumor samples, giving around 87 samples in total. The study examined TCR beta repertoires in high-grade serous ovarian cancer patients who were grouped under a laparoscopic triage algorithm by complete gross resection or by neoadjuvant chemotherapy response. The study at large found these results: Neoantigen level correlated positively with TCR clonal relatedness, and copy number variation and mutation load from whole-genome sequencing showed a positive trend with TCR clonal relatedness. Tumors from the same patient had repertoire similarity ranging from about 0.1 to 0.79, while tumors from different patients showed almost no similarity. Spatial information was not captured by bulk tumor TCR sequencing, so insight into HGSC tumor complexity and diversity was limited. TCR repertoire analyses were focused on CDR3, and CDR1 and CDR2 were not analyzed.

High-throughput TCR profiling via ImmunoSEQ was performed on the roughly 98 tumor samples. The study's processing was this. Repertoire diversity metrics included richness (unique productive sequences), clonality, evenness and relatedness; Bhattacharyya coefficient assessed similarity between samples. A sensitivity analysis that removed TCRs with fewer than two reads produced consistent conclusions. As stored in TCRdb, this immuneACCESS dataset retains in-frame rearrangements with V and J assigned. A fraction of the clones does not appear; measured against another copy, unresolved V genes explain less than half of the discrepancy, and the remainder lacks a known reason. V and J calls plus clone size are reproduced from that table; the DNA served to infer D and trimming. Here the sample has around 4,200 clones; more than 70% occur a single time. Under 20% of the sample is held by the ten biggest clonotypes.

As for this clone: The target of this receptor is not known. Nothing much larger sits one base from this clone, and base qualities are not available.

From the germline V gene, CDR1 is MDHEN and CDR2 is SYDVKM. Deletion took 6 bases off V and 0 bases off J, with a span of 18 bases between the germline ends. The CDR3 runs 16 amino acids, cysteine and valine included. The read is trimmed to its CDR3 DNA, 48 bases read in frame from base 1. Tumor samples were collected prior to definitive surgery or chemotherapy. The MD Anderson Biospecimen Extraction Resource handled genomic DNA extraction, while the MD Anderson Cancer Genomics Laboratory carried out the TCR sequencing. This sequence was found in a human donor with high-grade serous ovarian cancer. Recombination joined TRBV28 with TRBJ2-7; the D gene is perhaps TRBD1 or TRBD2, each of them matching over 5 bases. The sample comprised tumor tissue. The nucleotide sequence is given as TGTGCCAGCAGCCCCCTAAAGGGGAGTGACTCCTACGAGCAGTACGTC. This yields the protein CASSPLKGSDSYEQYV.